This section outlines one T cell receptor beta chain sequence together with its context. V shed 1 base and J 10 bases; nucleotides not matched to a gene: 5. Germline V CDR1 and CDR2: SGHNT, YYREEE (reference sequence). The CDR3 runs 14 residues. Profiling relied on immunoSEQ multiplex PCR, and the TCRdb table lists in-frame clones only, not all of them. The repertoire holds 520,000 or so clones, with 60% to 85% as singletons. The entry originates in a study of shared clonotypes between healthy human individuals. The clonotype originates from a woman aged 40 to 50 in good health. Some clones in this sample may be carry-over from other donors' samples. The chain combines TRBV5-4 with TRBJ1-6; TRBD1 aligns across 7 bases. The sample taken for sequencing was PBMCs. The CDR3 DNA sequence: TGTGCCAGCAGCTTGAGACAGGGTTTGTCACCCCTCCACTTT. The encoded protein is CASSLRQGLSPLHF. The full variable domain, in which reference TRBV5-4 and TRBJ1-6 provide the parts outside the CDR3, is ETGVTQSPTHLIKTRGQQVTLRCSSQSGHNTVSWYQQALGQGPQFIFQYYREEENGRGNFPPRFSGLQFPNYSSELNVNALELDDSALYLCASSLRQGLSPLHFGNGTRLTVT.